Presented here are 9 T cell receptor beta chains from one specimen sequenced in a study of cytotoxic CD8 clonotypes in ibrutinib-treated CLL. Profiling relied on immunoSEQ multiplex PCR, and the TCRdb table lists in-frame clones only, not all of them. The sample has fewer than 80,000 clones, 45% to 60% seen once; the top ten hold approximately 14%. The sequenced sample was PBMCs, obtained after 12 months of ibrutinib treatment. The receptors come from a human donor with chronic lymphocytic leukemia.

The genes are TRBV28 and TRBJ1-4, with D perhaps matching TRBD1 (5 bases). The CDR3 consists of 16 residues. CDR1 is MDHEN, CDR2 SYDVKM, per germline. V was pared by 4 bases and J by 8 bases, with 20 bases between. The CDR3: CASSYLRQSPWEKLFF. DNA for the CDR3: TGTGCCAGCAGTTACCTTAGACAGAGCCCTTGGGAAAAACTGTTTTTT. The full variable domain, its missing parts supplied by reference TRBV28 and TRBJ1-4, is DVKVTQSSRYLVKRTGEKVFLECVQDMDHENMFWYRQDPGLGLRLIYFSYDVKMKEKGDIPEGYSVSREKKERFSLILESASTNQTSMYLCASSYLRQSPWEKLFFGSGTQLSVL.

This clone has more than one count but fewer than ten. The chain has TRBV2 and TRBJ1-6; D remains unclear. The germline V gene has CDR1 SNHLY and CDR2 FYNNEI. The CDR3 is 14 amino acids. V gave up 5 bases and J gave up 6 bases, with 11 bases separating them. CDR3: CASSSLVGNSPLHF. The CDR3, as DNA: TGTGCCAGCAGTAGCCTGGTGGGTAATTCACCCCTCCACTTT.

CDR3 DNA: TGTGCCAGCAGATATGATCAGGGGGACAGGCAGCCCCAGCATTTT. It codes for CASRYDQGDRQPQHF. This chain links TRBV21-1 with TRBJ1-5; the table calls TRBD1, which could not be checked here. TRBV21-1 is given as a pseudogene. This CDR3 spans 15 amino acids.

The chain recombines TRBV28 with TRBJ2-7; 8 nucleotides align to TRBD1. V lost 6 bases to trimming and J lost 5 bases; unmatched junction nucleotides: 6. Germline-derived CDR1 and CDR2 are MDHEN and SYDVKM. This CDR3 contains 13 residues. In nucleotides, the CDR3 is TGTGCCAGCAGGCGGACAGGGTACAACGAGCAGTACTTC. This translates into CASRRTGYNEQYF.

This clone was found once. This chain connects TRBV5-1 to TRBJ2-3; tentatively, D is TRBD1 (6 bases). V lost 2 bases, J lost 0 bases, and 10 bases lay in between. Germline assignment: CDR1 SGHRS and CDR2 YFSETQ. This CDR3 region has 15 residues. The CDR3 DNA follows: TGCGCCAGCAGCTTAGGGGGACCTAGCACAGATACGCAGTATTTT. Translated: CASSLGGPSTDTQYF.

The gene calls are TRBV15 and TRBJ2-3; 8 bases line up with TRBD2. J gave up 4 bases and V 1 base, and 10 bases lay outside the gene matches. Germline-derived CDR1 and CDR2 are LNHNV and YYDKDF (reference sequence). CDR3 size: 17 residues. DNA for the CDR3: TGTGCCACCAGCAGAGGCGATAGCGGGATAGGGGCAGATACGCAGTATTTT. It encodes CATSRGDSGIGADTQYF.

The chain joins TRBV6-6 to TRBJ1-1, with D unresolved. The CDR3 contains 15 residues. Per germline, CDR1 MNHNY and CDR2 SVGAGI (reference sequence). Trimming stripped 2 bases from V and 3 bases from J, with 13 bases between. CDR3 sequence: CASSYPPGRDTEAFF. DNA of the CDR3: TGTGCCAGCAGTTACCCCCCGGGTCGGGACACTGAAGCTTTCTTT.

This chain joins TRBV2 and TRBJ2-7; the D is unclear. Between the trimmed V and J ends, which lost 1 base and 5 bases, there was a span of 12 bases. There are 14 residues in the CDR3. CDR1 is SNHLY, CDR2 FYNNEI, per germline. CDR3 residues: CASSEGKPAHEQYV. In DNA form, the CDR3 reads TGTGCCAGCAGTGAAGGTAAACCCGCCCACGAGCAGTACGTC.

The chain uses TRBV28 and TRBJ2-6; D remains ambiguous. The CDR3 loop spans 15 amino acids. CDR1 MDHEN and CDR2 SYDVKM come from the germline V gene. Trimming shortened V by 6 bases and J by 0 bases, and 9 bases separated the two germline ends. CDR3 in DNA: TGTGCCAGCAGCCGCTCACGCTCTGGGGCCAACGTCCTGACTTTC. It is translated as CASSRSRSGANVLTF.